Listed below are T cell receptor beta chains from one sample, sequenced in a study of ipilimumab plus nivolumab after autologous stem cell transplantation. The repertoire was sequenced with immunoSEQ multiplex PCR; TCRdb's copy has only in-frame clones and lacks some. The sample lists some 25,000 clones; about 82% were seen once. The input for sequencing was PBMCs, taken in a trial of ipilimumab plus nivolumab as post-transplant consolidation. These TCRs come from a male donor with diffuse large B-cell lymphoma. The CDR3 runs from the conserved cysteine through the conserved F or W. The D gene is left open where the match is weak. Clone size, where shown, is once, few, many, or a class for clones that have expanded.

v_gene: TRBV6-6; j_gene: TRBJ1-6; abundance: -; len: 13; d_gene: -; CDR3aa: CASSLTANSPLHF; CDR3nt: TGTGCCAGCAGCCTGACTGCAAATTCACCCCTCCACTTT
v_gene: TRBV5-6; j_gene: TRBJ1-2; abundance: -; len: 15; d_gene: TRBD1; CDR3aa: CASSWDSENFYGYTF; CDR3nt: TGTGCCAGCAGCTGGGACAGCGAAAATTTCTATGGCTACACCTTC
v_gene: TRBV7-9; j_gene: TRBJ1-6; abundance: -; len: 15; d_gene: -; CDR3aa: CASSVRGNSNSPLHF; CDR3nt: TGTGCCAGCAGCGTGAGGGGGAACTCCAATTCACCCCTCCACTTT
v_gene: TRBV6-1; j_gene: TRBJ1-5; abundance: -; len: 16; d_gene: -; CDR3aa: CASSEALGSPRTPQHF; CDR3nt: TGTGCCAGCAGTGAAGCGCTGGGCAGTCCCCGGACGCCCCAGCATTTT
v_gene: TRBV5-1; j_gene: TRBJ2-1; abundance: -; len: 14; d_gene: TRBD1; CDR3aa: CASGNPQGDNEQFF; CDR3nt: TGCGCCAGCGGGAACCCTCAGGGGGACAATGAGCAGTTCTTC
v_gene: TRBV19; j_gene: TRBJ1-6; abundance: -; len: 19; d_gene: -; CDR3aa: CASMIGTLVGRSYNSPLHF; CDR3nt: TGTGCCAGTATGATAGGCACTTTAGTAGGTAGGTCCTATAATTCACCCCTCCACTTT
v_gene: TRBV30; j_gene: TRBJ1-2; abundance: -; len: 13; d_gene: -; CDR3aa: CAWSVQAPSGYTF; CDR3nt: TGTGCCTGGAGTGTACAGGCCCCGAGCGGCTACACCTTC
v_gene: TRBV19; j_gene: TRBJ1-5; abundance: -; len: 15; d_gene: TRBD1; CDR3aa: CASDRGLNSNQPQHF; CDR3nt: TGTGCCAGTGACAGGGGGCTAAATAGCAATCAGCCCCAGCATTTT
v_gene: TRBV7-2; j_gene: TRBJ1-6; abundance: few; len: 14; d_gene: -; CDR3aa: CASSLTASGSPLHF; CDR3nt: TGTGCCAGCAGCTTAACAGCGTCCGGGTCACCCCTCCACTTT
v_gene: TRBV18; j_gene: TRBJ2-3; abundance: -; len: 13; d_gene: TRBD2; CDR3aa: CASSGTSVDTQYF; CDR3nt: TGTGCCAGCTCAGGGACTAGCGTAGATACGCAGTATTTT
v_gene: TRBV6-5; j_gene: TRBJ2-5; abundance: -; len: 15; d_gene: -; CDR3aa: CASSYSMGHQETQYF; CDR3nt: TGTGCCAGCAGTTACTCGATGGGTCACCAAGAGACCCAGTACTTC
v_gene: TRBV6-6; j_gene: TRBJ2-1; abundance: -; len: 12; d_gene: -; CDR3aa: CASSRDNNEQFF; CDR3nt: TGTGCCAGCAGCCGGGACAACAATGAGCAGTTCTTC
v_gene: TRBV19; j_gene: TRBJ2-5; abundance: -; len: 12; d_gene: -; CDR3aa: CASSESEETQYF; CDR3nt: TGTGCCAGTAGCGAATCCGAAGAGACCCAGTACTTC
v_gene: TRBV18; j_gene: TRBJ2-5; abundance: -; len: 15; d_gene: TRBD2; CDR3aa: CASSPPGGTQETQYF; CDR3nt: TGTGCCAGCTCACCGCCCGGGGGGACCCAAGAGACCCAGTACTTC
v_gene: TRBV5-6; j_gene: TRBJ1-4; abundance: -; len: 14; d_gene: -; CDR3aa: CASSMTDFNEKLFF; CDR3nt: TGTGCCAGCAGTATGACGGACTTTAATGAAAAACTGTTTTTT
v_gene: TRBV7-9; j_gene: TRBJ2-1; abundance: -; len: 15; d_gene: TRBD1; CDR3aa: CASSPTGMINNEQFF; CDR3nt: TGTGCCAGCAGCCCGACAGGGATGATCAACAATGAGCAGTTCTTC
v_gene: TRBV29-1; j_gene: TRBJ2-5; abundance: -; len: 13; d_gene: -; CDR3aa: CSVEEAGQETQYF; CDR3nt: TGCAGCGTTGAAGAGGCAGGGCAAGAGACCCAGTACTTC
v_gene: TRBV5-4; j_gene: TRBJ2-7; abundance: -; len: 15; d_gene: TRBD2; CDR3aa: CASSPGRGVSYEQYF; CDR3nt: TGTGCCAGCAGCCCCGGGAGGGGGGTCTCCTACGAGCAGTACTTC
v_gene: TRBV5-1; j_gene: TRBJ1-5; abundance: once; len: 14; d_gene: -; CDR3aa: CASSPGFSNQPQHF; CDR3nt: TGCGCCAGCAGCCCCGGGTTTAGCAATCAGCCCCAGCATTTT
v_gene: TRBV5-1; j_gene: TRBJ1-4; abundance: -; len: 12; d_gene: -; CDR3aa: CASSREGEKLFF; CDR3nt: TGCGCCAGCTCGAGGGAGGGTGAAAAACTGTTTTTT
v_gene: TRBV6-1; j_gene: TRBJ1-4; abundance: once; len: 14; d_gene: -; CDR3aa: CASSEVSTNEKLFF; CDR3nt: TGTGCCAGCAGTGAAGTCTCAACTAATGAAAAACTGTTTTTT
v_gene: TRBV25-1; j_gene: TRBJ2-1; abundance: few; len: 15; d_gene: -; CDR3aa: CASRGEAGSYNEQFF; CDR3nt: TGTGCCAGCAGAGGGGAGGCAGGGAGCTACAATGAGCAGTTCTTC
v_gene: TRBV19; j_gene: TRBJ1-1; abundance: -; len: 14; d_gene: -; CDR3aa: CASSPQPSSLGTFF; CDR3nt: TGTGCCAGTAGTCCCCAGCCCTCAAGCCTGGGAACTTTCTTT
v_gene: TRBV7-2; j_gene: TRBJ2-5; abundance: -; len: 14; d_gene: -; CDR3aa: CASSLFGDQETQYF; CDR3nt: TGTGCCAGCAGCTTATTCGGGGACCAAGAGACCCAGTACTTC
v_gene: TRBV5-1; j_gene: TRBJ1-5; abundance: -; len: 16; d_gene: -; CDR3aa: CASSFSKRVYNQPQHF; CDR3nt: TGCGCCAGCAGCTTTTCTAAAAGGGTGTATAATCAGCCCCAGCATTTT
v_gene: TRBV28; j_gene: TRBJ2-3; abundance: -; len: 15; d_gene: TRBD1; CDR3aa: CAVVGLTGPTDTQYF; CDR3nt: TGTGCCGTTGTGGGATTGACAGGGCCCACAGATACGCAGTATTTT
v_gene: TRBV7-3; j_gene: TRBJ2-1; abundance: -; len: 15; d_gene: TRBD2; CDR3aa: CASSLSPGGPNEQFF; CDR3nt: TGTGCCAGCAGCTTAAGTCCGGGGGGGCCCAATGAGCAGTTCTTC
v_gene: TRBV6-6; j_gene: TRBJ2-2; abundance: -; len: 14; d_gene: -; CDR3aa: CAARMGGNTGELFF; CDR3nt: TGTGCCGCGAGGATGGGGGGGAACACCGGGGAGCTGTTTTTT
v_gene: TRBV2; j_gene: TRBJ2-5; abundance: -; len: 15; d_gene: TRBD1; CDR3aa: CASEEGQRDGETQYF; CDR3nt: TGTGCCAGCGAAGAGGGACAGCGAGATGGAGAGACCCAGTACTTC
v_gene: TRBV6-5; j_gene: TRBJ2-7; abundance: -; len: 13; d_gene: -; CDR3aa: CASSYSRLGEQYF; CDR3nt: TGTGCCAGCAGTTACTCGAGGTTGGGCGAGCAGTACTTC
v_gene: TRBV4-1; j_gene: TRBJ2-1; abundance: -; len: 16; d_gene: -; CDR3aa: CASSQDQDGSYNEQFF; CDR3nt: TGCGCCAGCAGCCAAGATCAAGACGGTAGCTACAATGAGCAGTTCTTC
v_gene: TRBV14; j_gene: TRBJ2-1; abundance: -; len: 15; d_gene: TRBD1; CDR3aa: CASSQGTGAGNEQFF; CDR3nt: TGTGCCAGCAGCCAAGGGACAGGGGCAGGCAATGAGCAGTTCTTC
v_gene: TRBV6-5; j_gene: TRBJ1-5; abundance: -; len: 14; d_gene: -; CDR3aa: CASSSRTGNQPQHF; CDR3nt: TGTGCCAGCAGTTCCCGAACAGGGAATCAGCCCCAGCATTTT
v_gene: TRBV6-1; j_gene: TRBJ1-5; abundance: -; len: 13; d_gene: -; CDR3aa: CASSILSNQPQHF; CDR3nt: TGTGCCAGCAGCATCCTTAGCAATCAGCCCCAGCATTTT
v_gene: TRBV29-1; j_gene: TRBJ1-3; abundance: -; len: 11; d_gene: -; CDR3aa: CSVNGGNTIYF; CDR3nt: TGCAGCGTTAATGGGGGAAACACCATATATTTT
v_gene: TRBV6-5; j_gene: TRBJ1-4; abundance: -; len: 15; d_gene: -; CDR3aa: CASSYEGKVNEKLFF; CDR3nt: TGTGCCAGCAGTTACGAGGGGAAAGTTAATGAAAAACTGTTTTTT
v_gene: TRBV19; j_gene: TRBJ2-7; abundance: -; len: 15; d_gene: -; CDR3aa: CASSISARGAYEQYF; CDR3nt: TGTGCCAGTAGTATAAGTGCTCGGGGAGCCTACGAGCAGTACTTC
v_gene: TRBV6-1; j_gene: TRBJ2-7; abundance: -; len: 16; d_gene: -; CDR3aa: CASSDTGTPRSYEQYF; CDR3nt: TGTGCCAGCAGTGACACCGGGACTCCGCGCTCCTACGAGCAGTACTTC
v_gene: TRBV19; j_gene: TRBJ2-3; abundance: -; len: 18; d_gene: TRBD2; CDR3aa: CASIGRVGRRGATDTQYF; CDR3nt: TGTGCCAGTATAGGAAGAGTGGGAAGGCGGGGGGCAACAGATACGCAGTATTTT
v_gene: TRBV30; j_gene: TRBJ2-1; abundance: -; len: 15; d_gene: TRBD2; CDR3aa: CAWSATSGGLNEQFF; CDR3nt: TGTGCCTGGAGCGCGACTAGCGGGGGCCTGAATGAGCAGTTCTTC
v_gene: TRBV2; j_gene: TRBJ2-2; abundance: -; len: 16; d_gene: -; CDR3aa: CASSEAGQMNTGELFF; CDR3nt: TGTGCCAGCAGTGAAGCGGGCCAGATGAACACCGGGGAGCTGTTTTTT
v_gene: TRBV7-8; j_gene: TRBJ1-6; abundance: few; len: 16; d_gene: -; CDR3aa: CASSPRPGGVNSPLHF; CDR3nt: TGTGCCAGCAGCCCTAGACCCGGGGGGGTGAATTCACCCCTCCACTTT